This T cell receptor (beta chain) was retrieved from a study of blood T cell repertoires in COVID-19. CDR1 and CDR2 (germline): SGHKS, YYEKEE (reference sequence). CDR3 size: 14 residues. The ends were cut back, 1 base at V and 2 bases at J, with 9 bases in the middle. There are a few counts of this clone. Clones were read by immunoSEQ multiplex PCR, and TCRdb kept only the in-frame ones, dropping some. The table lists around 93,000 clones, 77% of them singletons. Sequenced sample: peripheral blood. The sequence derives from a woman of 80 years or more with acute or convalescent COVID-19. V is TRBV5-5 and J is TRBJ1-1; unclear D gene. In DNA, the CDR3 is TGTGCCAGCAGCTTGCAGGCGACAAACACTGAAGCTTTCTTT. This gives the protein CASSLQATNTEAFF.